The sequence of this T cell receptor (beta chain) was determined in a study of T cells in tuberculosis. About the study: T cells were selected with CD1B tetramers loaded with glucose monomycolate.

Findings and caveats of the study: The TCR-beta difference was not significant; alpha differences partly reflected length. Classification accuracy was roughly 90% (AUROC around 0.9) with the GMM-specific repertoire.

Each clinical donor contributed on average roughly 100,000 T cells from unsorted cryopreserved PBMC. A note on this clone: Its target is not known.

Germline V lookup: CDR1 MNHNY, CDR2 SVGAGI (reference sequence). The CDR3 contains 10 residues. Trimming took 6 bases from V and 8 from J, leaving 8 bases between them. Assay used: immunoSEQ multiplex PCR; TCRdb lists only in-frame clones, some missing. This table has some 22,000 clones, roughly 97% appearing once. The chain employs TRBV6-6 and TRBJ2-7; D may be TRBD1 (6 bases). The sequence was collected from a donor between 10 and 35 years old with latent tuberculosis or without tuberculosis infection. Specimen: PBMCs. CDR3 amino acids: CASRGQQQYF. CDR3 sequence (DNA): TGTGCCAGCAGGGGACAACAGCAGTACTTC.